Here is one T cell receptor beta chain with its context. The sample originates from a study of blood T cell repertoires in COVID-19. About the research overall: The samples span acute and convalescent COVID-19 from the United States, Italy and Spain. From T cells, B-cell-depleted T cells, or PBMCs came the material, which was cDNA or gDNA.

As processed by the authors: Estimation of nucleated cell counts relied on the amplification of reference gene primers. Using immunoSEQ multiplex PCR, the repertoire was profiled, and TCRdb retains in-frame clones only, with some absent. The V and J calls and clone size are taken from that table; D and trimming were inferred from the DNA. The table lists 47,000 or so clones, 75% to 85% of them singletons. The CDR3 covers 14 residues. Trimming shortened V by 2 bases and J by 2 bases, and 8 bases separated the two germline ends. The germline CDR1 and CDR2 sequences are LGHNA and YNFKEQ. The sample comprised peripheral blood. The chain combines TRBV4-2 with TRBJ2-3; unclear D gene. This clonotype originated in a woman in her fifties or sixties with acute or convalescent COVID-19. The CDR3 nucleotides are TGTGCCAGCAGCCAACTGGGCCACACAGATACGCAGTATTTT. Its translation is CASSQLGHTDTQYF.